The sample holds many counts of the clone carrying this TCR beta chain. Its antigen is as yet unknown. The sample comes from a study of molecular identifiers for immune sequencing clone quantification. Overall study findings and caveats: Spiked Jurkat TCR RNA equivalent to one cell reportedly surfaced among 900,000 to 1,000,000 naive cells.

V lost 2 bases to trimming and J lost 4 bases, with 10 bases between them. The CDR3 contains 14 residues. The germline V gene has CDR1 MDHEN and CDR2 SYDVKM. TCRdb reanalysed the PCR reads using MiXCR and keeps one entry per CDR3 protein. The sample has 30,000 to 40,000 distinct CDR3 sequences, roughly 19% seen once; the top ten hold under 1.3%. Libraries of naive CD8 T cells were made from roughly 18,000 to 920,000 sorted cells. They used 10%, 30% or 50% RNA. This receptor was obtained from a human donor in good health. Some libraries in this study had Jurkat cell RNA spiked in. The rearrangement uses TRBV28 and TRBJ2-3; tentative D call: TRBD1 (5 bases). The specimen was naive CD8+ T cells from blood, with Jurkat cell RNA spiked in. Regarding subset: FACS-sorted CD8+CD4-CCR7+CD45RA+ naive T cells. CDR3 sequence reads: CASSLVGVADTQYF. The CDR3 DNA is TGTGCCAGCAGTTTAGTAGGGGTGGCAGATACGCAGTATTTT.